This TCR beta chain was observed in a study of neurological immune-mediated disorders. Every sequencing run drew on 15-18 subjects and yielded over 180 million TCR-beta sequences. TCRdb recomputed calls from the 5' RACE reads with MiXCR, one row per CDR3 protein. The data hold some 29,000 distinct CDR3 sequences, with roughly an eighth observed a single time. This clonotype was recorded many times. Germline V gives CDR1 SGDLS, CDR2 YYNGEE. This CDR3 spans 15 amino acids. Deletions cut 4 bases from V and 8 bases from J, with 20 bases between. The chain carries TRBV9 and TRBJ2-3; D might be TRBD2 (6 bases). The receptor was isolated from a woman aged 60-75 years in good health. The sequenced sample consisted of PBMCs. CDR3 loop: CASSSRLVPGSTQYF. As DNA, the CDR3 is TGTGCCAGCAGCTCGCGACTAGTCCCCGGGTCTACGCAGTATTTT. Full variable domain (missing parts from reference TRBV9 and TRBJ2-3): DSGVTQTPKHLITATGQRVTLRCSPRSGDLSVYWYQQSLDQGLQFLIQYYNGEERAKGNILERFSAQQFPDLHSELNLSSLELGDSALYFCASSSRLVPGSTQYFGPGTRLTVL.